The 20 T cell receptor beta chains listed next were all sequenced from one sample in a study of blood T cell repertoires in COVID-19. Profiled with immunoSEQ multiplex PCR; TCRdb holds only in-frame clones, not every one. The data show around 400,000 clones, roughly 90% seen once. The sample comprised peripheral blood. The receptors originated from a man between 40 and 49 years old with acute or convalescent COVID-19.

This chain links TRBV18 with TRBJ2-7; 7 positions match TRBD1. Germline CDR1 and CDR2: KGHSH and LQKENI. The CDR3 is 13 residues long. The V segment lost 3 bases and the J segment 5 bases; nucleotides outside the gene matches: 4. CDR3 bases: TGTGCCAGCTCACCTCAGGGGGTCGACGAGCAGTACTTC. Its translation is CASSPQGVDEQYF.

The V and J genes are TRBV2 and TRBJ2-5, with D hard to call. This CDR3 comprises 12 residues. Germline V gene data show CDR1 as SNHLY and CDR2 as FYNNEI. V was shortened by 7 bases and J by 4 bases, with 10 bases between the two germline ends. DNA for the CDR3: TGTGCCAGCACCCTCACGGGAGAGACCCAGTACTTC. It yields the protein CASTLTGETQYF. The full variable domain, its missing parts supplied by reference TRBV2 and TRBJ2-5, is EPEVTQTPSHQVTQMGQEVILRCVPISNHLYFYWYRQILGQKVEFLVSFYNNEISEKSEIFDDQFSVERPDGSNFTLKIRSTKLEDSAMYFCASTLTGETQYFGPGTRLLVL.

The gene calls are TRBV30 and TRBJ2-2; 10 bases are a match to TRBD2. J was trimmed by 3 bases and V by 6 bases; bases with no gene match: 10. Germline CDR1 and CDR2: GTSNPN and SVGIG (reference sequence). CDR3 length equals 16 residues. CDR3 amino acids: CACLPSGGDDTGELFF. The CDR3 coding sequence is TGTGCCTGCCTACCAAGCGGGGGGGACGACACCGGGGAGCTGTTTTTT.

This rearrangement joins TRBV6-2 or TRBV6-3 to TRBJ1-6; the D is unclear. The germline CDR1 and CDR2 sequences are MNHEY and SVGEGT. V dropped 2 bases and J dropped 14 bases, with 13 bases sitting between them. This CDR3 comprises 13 residues. CDR3 in amino acids: CASSYASPGTLHF. The CDR3 DNA follows: TGTGCCAGCAGTTACGCATCCCCCGGTACCCTCCACTTT.

The chain uses TRBV3-1 (or the pseudogene TRBV3-2) and TRBJ2-7, with D tentatively TRBD2 (7 bases). Germline CDR1 reads LGHDT; CDR2 reads YNNKEL (reference sequence). The CDR3 is made up of 16 amino acids. The V gene lost 2 bases and the J gene lost 1 base, with 15 bases spanning the gap. The CDR3 DNA sequence: TGTGCCAGCAGCCAACGAAGGGGGGGAAGATCCTACGAGCAGTACTTC. It is translated as CASSQRRGGRSYEQYF.

J is TRBJ1-2 and V is TRBV4-1; D is possibly TRBD1 (6 bases). Germline-derived CDR1 and CDR2 are MGHRA and YSYEKL. V lost 0 bases and J 0 bases, leaving 8 bases between the germline ends. The CDR3 has 15 amino acids. CDR3 sequence: CASSQDQGTNYGYTF. The CDR3 coding sequence is TGCGCCAGCAGCCAAGACCAGGGGACTAACTATGGCTACACCTTC.

The gene calls are TRBV6-5 and TRBJ1-2; 7 bases align to TRBD1. The CDR3 extends over 14 amino acids. Germline CDR1 and CDR2: MNHEY and SVGAGI. Trimming at V came to 2 bases and at J to 2 bases, leaving 2 bases not matched to a gene. Here the CDR3 reads CASSYGQVNYGYTF. The DNA of the CDR3 is TGTGCCAGCAGTTACGGACAGGTGAACTATGGCTACACCTTC.

The chain couples TRBV5-4 to TRBJ2-6; a possible D gene is TRBD2 (5 bases). Trimming left V 1 base short and J 4 bases short, with 12 bases between. The CDR3 consists of 16 residues. Germline loops: CDR1 SGHNT, CDR2 YYREEE (reference sequence). The CDR3 DNA is TGTGCCAGCAGCTTGCTGCTCCAGCGGGGGGCCAACGTCCTGACTTTC. This sequence encodes CASSLLLQRGANVLTF.

The chain has TRBV10-3 and TRBJ2-5; possible D gene TRBD1, 6 bases. This CDR3 comprises 13 residues. From germline, CDR1 is ENHRY and CDR2 SYGVKD. Trimming cost V 3 bases and J 7 bases, with 12 bases left between them. CDR3 residues: CAISDPAGVTQYF. The CDR3 DNA reads TGTGCCATCAGTGACCCAGCAGGGGTGACCCAGTACTTC.

The rearrangement uses TRBV7-9 and TRBJ2-3; D unclear. The CDR3 covers 14 residues. V lost 2 bases and J lost 2, with 8 bases in between. Per the germline V gene, CDR1 is SEHNR and CDR2 is FQNEAQ (reference sequence). The CDR3 coding sequence is TGTGCCAGCAGCTTAACCCAGGCCACAGATACGCAGTATTTT. It yields the protein CASSLTQATDTQYF.

This chain uses TRBV4-1 with TRBJ1-5; 8 bases map to TRBD1. V trimming: 6 bases; J trimming: 1 base; junction bases outside the gene matches: 5. This CDR3 contains 15 residues. CDR1 MGHRA and CDR2 YSYEKL come from the germline V gene. The CDR3 DNA reads as TGCGCCAGCAGTCCAGACAGGGGAAGCAATCAGCCCCAGCATTTT. The encoded protein is CASSPDRGSNQPQHF.

The CDR3 DNA follows: TGTGCCAGCAACAAAGGGGCACCCCAATTCTATGGCTACACCTTC. This encodes CASNKGAPQFYGYTF. The gene calls are TRBV3-1 (or the pseudogene TRBV3-2) and TRBJ1-2; D possibly corresponds to TRBD1 (5 bases). The germline V gene encodes CDR1 LGHDT and CDR2 YNNKEL (reference sequence). Between the trimmed V and J ends, which lost 7 bases and 4 bases, there was a span of 19 bases. This CDR3 is 15 amino acids long.

This clone was detected once. This chain uses TRBV5-6 with TRBJ2-1; the match to TRBD2 covers 12 bases. Germline CDR1 SGHDT, CDR2 YYEEEE. The CDR3 runs 15 residues. V shed 7 bases and J 8 bases; nucleotides not matched to a gene: 10. In DNA, the CDR3 is TGTGCCAGCGAATCACTAGCGGGGGGTAAGGATGAGCAGTTCTTC. Its protein is CASESLAGGKDEQFF. Combining the CDR3 with reference TRBV5-6 and TRBJ2-1 gives the whole variable domain DAGVTQSPTHLIKTRGQQVTLRCSPKSGHDTVSWYQQALGQGPQFIFQYYEEEERQRGNFPDRFSGHQFPNYSSELNVNALLLGDSALYLCASESLAGGKDEQFFGPGTRLTVL.

This rearrangement joins TRBV24-1 to TRBJ2-3, with D hard to call. The germline CDR1 and CDR2 sequences are KGHDR and SFDVKD. V was cut by 8 bases and J by 0 bases, with 14 bases left in between. This CDR3 is built from 15 residues. The CDR3: CATTPGGFSTDTQYF. The CDR3 DNA reads as TGTGCCACCACCCCTGGCGGTTTCAGCACAGATACGCAGTATTTT.

The gene calls are TRBV19 and TRBJ1-5, with 7 positions matching TRBD1. The V and J ends lost 5 bases and 2 bases, in that order; junction bases with no gene match: 6. This CDR3 comprises 15 residues. CDR1 and CDR2 (germline): LNHDA, SQIVND (reference sequence). The CDR3 DNA is TGTGCCAGTAGTGAGACAGGGTCCGGCAATCAGCCCCAGCATTTT. Protein sequence: CASSETGSGNQPQHF.

The chain joins TRBV28 to TRBJ1-5; weak D call: TRBD1 (6 bases). Germline CDR1 is MDHEN and CDR2 is SYDVKM. The CDR3 runs 13 residues. V lost 9 bases and J lost 5, with 14 bases in between. For the CDR3, the DNA is TGTGCCAGTTCTCGACAGGCCGATCAGCCCCAGCATTTT. It is translated as CASSRQADQPQHF.

The chain couples TRBV29-1 to TRBJ1-1; TRBD1 matches 8 bases. The CDR3 is made up of 14 amino acids. Germline trimming cut 5 bases from V and 2 bases from J; bases unmatched to any gene: 7. Germline lookup yields CDR1 SQVTM and CDR2 ANQGSEA. CDR3 sequence reads: CSVTGGLANTEAFF. CDR3 nucleotide sequence: TGCAGCGTTACAGGGGGTCTCGCAAACACTGAAGCTTTCTTT. The variable domain in full, with the rest retrieved from reference TRBV29-1 and TRBJ1-1, is SAVISQKPSRDICQRGTSLTIQCQVDSQVTMMFWYRQQPGQSLTLIATANQGSEATYESGFVIDKFPISRPNLTFSTLTVSNMSPEDSSIYLCSVTGGLANTEAFFGQGTRLTVV.

The chain couples TRBV6-1 to TRBJ1-3; weak D call: TRBD1 (6 bases). Between the trimmed V and J ends, which lost 2 bases and 7 bases, there was a span of 27 bases. The CDR3 is 19 residues long. The germline gives CDR1 MNHNS, CDR2 SASEGT. The CDR3 DNA sequence: TGTGCCAGCAGTGAATACGGGACAACAACCAAGATGATCGTCAACACCATATATTTT. Its protein is CASSEYGTTTKMIVNTIYF.

The chain carries TRBV5-1 and TRBJ2-7; TRBD2 aligns across 7 bases. V dropped 3 bases and J dropped 3; count of bases not matched to a gene: 3. The germline V gene encodes CDR1 SGHRS and CDR2 YFSETQ. This CDR3 spans 13 amino acids. This CDR3 is CASSWPGGYEQYF. CDR3 coding DNA: TGCGCCAGCAGCTGGCCGGGGGGCTACGAGCAGTACTTC.

In its sample, this clone was seen a few times. This rearrangement joins TRBV10-1 to TRBJ2-3, with D hard to call. CDR1 WNHNN and CDR2 SYGVQD come from the germline V gene (reference sequence). CDR3 length: 13 residues. The V end was cut by 2 bases, the J end by 3 bases, with 6 bases between. The CDR3 bases are TGCGCCAGCAGTGAGAGAGAGACAGATACGCAGTATTTT. Protein: CASSERETDTQYF.